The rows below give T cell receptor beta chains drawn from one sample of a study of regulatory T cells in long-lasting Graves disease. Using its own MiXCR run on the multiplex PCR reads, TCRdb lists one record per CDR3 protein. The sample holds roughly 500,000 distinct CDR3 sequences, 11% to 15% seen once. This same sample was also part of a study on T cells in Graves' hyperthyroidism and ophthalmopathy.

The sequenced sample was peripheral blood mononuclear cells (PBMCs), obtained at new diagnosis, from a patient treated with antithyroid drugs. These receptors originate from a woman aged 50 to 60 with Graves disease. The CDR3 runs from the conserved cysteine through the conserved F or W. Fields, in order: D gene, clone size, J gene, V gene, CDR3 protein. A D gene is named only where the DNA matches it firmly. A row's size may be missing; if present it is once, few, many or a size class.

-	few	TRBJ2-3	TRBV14	CASSQKFRGPYF
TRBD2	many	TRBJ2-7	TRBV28	CASSPGGGLAGGNEQYF
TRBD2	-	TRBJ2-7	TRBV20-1	CSALPGTSGSYEQYF
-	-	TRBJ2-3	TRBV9	CASSVSLSSGRRMRACTDTQYF
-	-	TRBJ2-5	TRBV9	CASSVGYTDREETQYF
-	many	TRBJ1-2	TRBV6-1	CASSALGANYGYTF
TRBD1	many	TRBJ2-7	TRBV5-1	CASSLAGQENYEQYF
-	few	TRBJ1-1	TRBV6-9	CASSSPYRVTEAFF
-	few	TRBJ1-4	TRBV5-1	CASSLERGGGRKLFF
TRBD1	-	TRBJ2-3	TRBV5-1	CASSGRQGTSTDTQYF
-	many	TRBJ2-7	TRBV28	CASSLYWRTSSYEQYF
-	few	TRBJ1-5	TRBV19	CASSGLFGEPQHF
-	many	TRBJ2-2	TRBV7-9	CASSSAHYILKTGELFF
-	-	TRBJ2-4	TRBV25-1	CASIGPKNIQYF
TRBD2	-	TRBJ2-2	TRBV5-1	CASSWTSGRGTGELFF
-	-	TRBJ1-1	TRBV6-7	CASSPGTGKVITEAFF
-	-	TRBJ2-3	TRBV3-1	CASSQDYSTDTQYF
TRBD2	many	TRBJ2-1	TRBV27	CASRVGLGGYNEQFF
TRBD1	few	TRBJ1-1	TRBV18	CASSLGQGGSTEAFF
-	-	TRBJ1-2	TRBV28	CASSFSLGAARGYTF
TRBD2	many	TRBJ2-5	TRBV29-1	CSVSWSGRGETQYF
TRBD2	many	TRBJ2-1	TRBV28	CASSYQGLAGGSSYNEQFF
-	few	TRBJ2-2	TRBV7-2	CASSPSVGASMGSGELFF
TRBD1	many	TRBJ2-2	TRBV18	CASSPRDSPNTGELFF
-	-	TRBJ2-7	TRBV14	CASSKGSLDEQYF
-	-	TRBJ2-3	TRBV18	CASSPEQGPTDTQYF
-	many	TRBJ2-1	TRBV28	CASTILDKQFF
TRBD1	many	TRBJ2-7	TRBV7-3	CASSLTGGAGYEQYF
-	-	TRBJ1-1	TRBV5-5	CASRGQDTEAFF
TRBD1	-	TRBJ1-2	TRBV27	CASSLTGDLGGYTF
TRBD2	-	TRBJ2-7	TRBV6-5	CASSYAGTSGRAYEQYF
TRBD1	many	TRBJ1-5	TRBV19	CASSQTGPGADQPQHF
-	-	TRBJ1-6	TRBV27	CASRGHTTLPLHF
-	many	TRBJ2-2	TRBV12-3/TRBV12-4	CASIGRSNTGELFF
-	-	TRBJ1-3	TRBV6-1	CASSQAQTGNTIYF
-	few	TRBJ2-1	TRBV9	CASSVVEGSYNEQFF
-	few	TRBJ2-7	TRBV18	CASSPPLALTYEQYF
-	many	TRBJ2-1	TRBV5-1	CASSPPLVRSINEQFF
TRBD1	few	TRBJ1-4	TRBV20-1	CSARTGTEEKMFF
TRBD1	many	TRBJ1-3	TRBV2	CASTGLLRYRGGNTIYF
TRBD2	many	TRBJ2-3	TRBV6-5	CASSWTSGSFTDTQYF
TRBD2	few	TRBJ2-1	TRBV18	CASSPLTSGNNEQFF
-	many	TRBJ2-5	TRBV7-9	CASSDIGETQYF
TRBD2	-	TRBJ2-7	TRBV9	CASSVGLAGGPIDYEQYF
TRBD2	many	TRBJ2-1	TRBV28	CASSYSGRGYNEQFF
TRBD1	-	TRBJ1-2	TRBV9	CASSVGQGGYTF